Only a few counts were recorded for the clone carrying this T cell receptor beta chain. Antigen: not known. The entry originates in a study of identical twins. Overall study results and limits: Excess low generation probability was seen in twin-shared out-of-frame alpha sequences. Instead of following the same donors, the conclusions were based on cross-sectional statistical analysis. Because invariant MAIT and iNKT cells could be present, zero-insertion analyses could be partly confounded.

Per germline, CDR1 SGHDT and CDR2 YYEEEE. The CDR3 totals 13 residues. The germline V and J ends were trimmed by 5 bases and 4 bases, with 9 bases remaining between them. One entry per CDR3 protein results from TCRdb running MiXCR on the 5' RACE reads. The repertoire has roughly 240,000 distinct CDR3 sequences, roughly 7% of them found once; the top ten carry 3.5% to 4%. The sample also formed part of further work on yellow fever vaccine responses in identical twins.

Sequencing used memory (CD45RO+) T cells sorted from blood. V gene TRBV5-6 combines with J gene TRBJ1-4; tentatively, D is TRBD1 (6 bases). The sequence came from a young woman in good health. The CDR3 nucleotides read TGTGCCAGCAGGGGACAACTTAATGAAAAACTGTTTTTT. This encodes CASRGQLNEKLFF.